Shown below are 5 T cell receptor beta chains from a single sample sequenced in a study of technical replicates of blood from several donors. Sequencing was performed with immunoSEQ multiplex PCR; in TCRdb, only in-frame clones are kept and a portion is missing. The sample records around 57,000 clones, 94% being singletons. Sequencing was performed on T cells isolated from PBMCs. Receptor source: a human donor in good health.

This sequence joins TRBV28 and TRBJ1-5; D not certain. Germline V gene sequence: CDR1 MDHEN, CDR2 SYDVKM. CDR3 length equals 14 residues. V dropped 7 bases and J dropped 6 bases, with 16 bases sitting between them. DNA of the CDR3: TGTGCCAGCACCCCTTCTTACAGCCTTCAGCCCCAGCATTTT. It is translated as CASTPSYSLQPQHF.

V gene TRBV29-1 combines with J gene TRBJ2-6; 7 positions agree with TRBD1. The germline V gene encodes CDR1 SQVTM and CDR2 ANQGSEA. The CDR3 length is 17 residues. With V trimmed by 4 bases and J by 0 bases, 9 bases remained unmatched. The CDR3 nucleotides read TGCAGCGTTGCTGCCCGGGACAGTGGCTCTGGGGCCAACGTCCTGACTTTC. This encodes CSVAARDSGSGANVLTF.

The chain combines TRBV10-3 with TRBJ1-5; 8 positions agree with TRBD1. The CDR3 is 13 amino acids. Per the germline V gene, CDR1 is ENHRY and CDR2 is SYGVKD. The V segment lost 6 bases and the J segment 3 bases; nucleotides outside the gene matches: 1. The CDR3 loop is CAIRDRVNQPQHF. Written as DNA, the CDR3 is TGTGCCATCAGGGACAGGGTCAATCAGCCCCAGCATTTT.

This rearrangement joins TRBV19 to TRBJ2-3, with 10 bases aligning to TRBD2. Germline V gene data show CDR1 as LNHDA and CDR2 as SQIVND (reference sequence). This CDR3 is 15 amino acids long. V shed 6 bases and J 1 base; nucleotides not matched to a gene: 4. The CDR3 DNA follows: TGTGCCAGTAGAAGCGGGAGGGGGGGCACAGATACGCAGTATTTT. This translates into CASRSGRGGTDTQYF.

This clone was counted only a few times. The chain couples TRBV7-9 to TRBJ2-3, with D unclear. The CDR3 totals 13 residues. Germline assignment: CDR1 SEHNR and CDR2 FQNEAQ (reference sequence). V was trimmed by 5 bases and J by 1 base, leaving 7 bases between them. DNA for the CDR3: TGTGCCAGCAGCCAGAGCGGCACAGATACGCAGTATTTT. Protein sequence: CASSQSGTDTQYF. The variable domain in full, completed from reference TRBV7-9 and TRBJ2-3, reads DTGVSQNPRHKITKRGQNVTFRCDPISEHNRLYWYRQTLGQGPEFLTYFQNEAQLEKSRLLSDRFSAERPKGSFSTLEIQRTEQGDSAMYLCASSQSGTDTQYFGPGTRLTVL.